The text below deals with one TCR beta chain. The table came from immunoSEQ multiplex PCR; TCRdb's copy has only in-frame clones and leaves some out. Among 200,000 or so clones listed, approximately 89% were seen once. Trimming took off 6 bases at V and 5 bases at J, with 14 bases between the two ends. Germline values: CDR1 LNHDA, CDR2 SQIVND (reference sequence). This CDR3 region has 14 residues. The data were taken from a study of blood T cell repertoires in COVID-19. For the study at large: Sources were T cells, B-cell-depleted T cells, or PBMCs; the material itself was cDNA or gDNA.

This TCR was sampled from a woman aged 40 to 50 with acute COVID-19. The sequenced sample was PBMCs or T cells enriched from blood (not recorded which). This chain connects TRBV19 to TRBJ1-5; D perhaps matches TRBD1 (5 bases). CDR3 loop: CASRLWQGDQPQHF. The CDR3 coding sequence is TGTGCCAGTAGGCTGTGGCAGGGCGATCAGCCCCAGCATTTT.